The T cell receptor beta chain described here comes from a study of blood T cell repertoires in COVID-19. Study-level background: Samples came from the United States, Italy and Spain, spanning acute and convalescent COVID-19. The cDNA or gDNA used as material had been derived from T cells, B-cell-depleted T cells, or PBMCs.

Trimming removed 1 base from V and 2 bases from J; junction bases left unmatched: 5. The V gene's germline CDR1 is MNHNS and CDR2 SASEGT. The CDR3 runs 15 residues. Seattle's enrolled individuals joined amid active infection and were then monitored longitudinally. Only in-frame clones appear in the TCRdb table, and some are missing; sequencing was by immunoSEQ multiplex PCR. The table lists some 120,000 clones, 90% of them singletons, with 4.6% in the top ten. This TCR was recovered from a man aged 55 to 70 with COVID-19, enrolled during active disease. Sequenced material: peripheral blood. This chain joins TRBV6-1 and TRBJ2-7, with TRBD1 matching 7 bases. In DNA form, the CDR3 reads TGTGCCAGCAGTGAAGGTGGGGACAGAGCCTACGAGCAGTACTTC. This codes for CASSEGGDRAYEQYF.